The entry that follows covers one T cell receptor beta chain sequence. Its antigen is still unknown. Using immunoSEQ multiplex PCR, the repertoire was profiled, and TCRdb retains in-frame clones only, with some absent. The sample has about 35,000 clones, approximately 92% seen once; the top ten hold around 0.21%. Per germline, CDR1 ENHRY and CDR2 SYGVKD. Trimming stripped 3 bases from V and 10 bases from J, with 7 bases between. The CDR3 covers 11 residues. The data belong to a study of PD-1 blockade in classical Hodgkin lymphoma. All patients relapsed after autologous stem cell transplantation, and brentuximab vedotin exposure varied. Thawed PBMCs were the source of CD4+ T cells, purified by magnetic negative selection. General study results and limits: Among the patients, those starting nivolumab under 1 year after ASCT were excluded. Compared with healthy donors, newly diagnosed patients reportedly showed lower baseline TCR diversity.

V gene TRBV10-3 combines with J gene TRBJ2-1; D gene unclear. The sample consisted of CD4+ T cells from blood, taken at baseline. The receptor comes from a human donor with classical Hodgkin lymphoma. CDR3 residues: CAISELEEQFF. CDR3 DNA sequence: TGTGCCATCAGTGAATTAGAGGAGCAGTTCTTC.